This T cell receptor beta chain was captured in a study of shared clonotypes between healthy human individuals (dated by TCRdb to 2018 to 2020). Concerning the study at large: Two women and a few men aged 18 to 49 years were included in the cohort. For each donor, CD4 naive and CD4 memory were each run on three plates, CD8 naive on two plates, and CD8 memory on one plate. To estimate repertoire size and how much clonotypes are shared between individuals, the study performed deep sequencing of blood TCR repertoires from 4 to 6 healthy adults. To increase sequencing depth and limit assay-specific biases, different laboratories used diverse techniques to prepare libraries and sequence TCR repertoires. Per donor, leukapheresis produced somewhere between about 0.94 and 10 billion PBMCs. General findings and caveats noted by the study authors: The small number of donors limited the genetic and exposure-history diversity represented. Sampling was restricted to blood, and TCR repertoires in tissue are likely to differ from TCR repertoires in blood. Estimated clonotype richness was generally larger for naive than for memory subsets. Compared with non-shared clonotypes, clonotypes shared by all four sorted-subset donors had higher generation probabilities. Rarefaction of sorted-subset datasets indicated incomplete sequencing despite the large sequencing depth. Based on pairwise subsampling, the degree of clonotype sharing among donors was expected to be affected by sequencing depth. When a handful of donors were compared, the shared fraction of clonotypes was 5% to 6.5% for naive CD4, approximately 3.5% for naive CD8, about 2.5% for memory CD4, and approximately 0.4% for memory CD8.

Healthy HIV-negative adults with no recently reported acute infections or vaccinations were included as donors. Every donor was a Caucasian adult residing in Nashville, Tennessee, USA. CD4+ T cells were enriched through magnetic negative selection, after which naive cells were positively selected on CD45RA and the remaining negative fraction served as the memory subset. After blood collection by leukapheresis, PBMCs were isolated using Ficoll-Histopaque density gradient centrifugation and then cryopreserved in the vapor phase of liquid nitrogen. Purity and quantity of every magnetically sorted T cell population were checked by analytical flow cytometry. From each sorted fraction, genomic DNA was isolated and quantified by UV absorbance on a Nanodrop 2000c. A word on this clone: Its antigen specificity is not known. The germline gene is not matched at one end of the junction; a read error may be the cause.

The CDR3 measures 14 amino acids from cysteine to phenylalanine. Only the CDR3 portion is preserved as DNA: 42 bases, with reading frame beginning at the first base. In the germline V gene (reference sequence), CDR1 corresponds to SSHAT and CDR2 to FNYEAQ. TCR CDR3 regions were amplified from genomic DNA by multiplex PCR using the deep immunoSEQ assay. For each cell subset, the extracted genomic DNA was distributed evenly across all wells of several immunoSEQ 96-well plates, and each plate served as one replicate. For sorted subsets, around 0.2 ug of genomic DNA, equivalent to roughly 30,000 T cell genomes, went into each replicate PCR. Purified libraries were measured with a Qubit 3.0 fluorometer, size-checked on a Bioanalyzer 2100, and measured again with the KAPA Library Quantification kit. Every immunoSEQ 96-well plate was sequenced on a separate single-read 150-cycle Illumina NextSeq 550 flow cell. As for how the authors treated the data: The immunoSEQ output contained only junctional sequences without quality scores, so filtering could not match that applied to full-length reads. To assign V/J genes and CDR3, sequences were annotated against IMGT germline references using PyIR, a Python wrapper for IgBLAST v1.9. Reads were filtered out if the reads had weak V/J assignments (E-value above 1e-6), no CDR3, stop codons, out-of-frame junctions, or ambiguous translated residues. V3J clonotypes were defined as sequences sharing the same inferred V gene, J gene, and CDR3 amino acid sequence. Percentage overlap between repertoires was computed as shared unique clonotypes divided by the size of the smaller repertoire. Three approaches were used to assess repertoire richness: RTK rarefaction, the Chao1 estimator, and Recon v2.1 estimates of unobserved clonotypes. For all TCRbeta clonotypes obtained by the gDNA method from a few donors, generation probabilities were computed with OLGA. In its TCRdb copy, this immuneACCESS table keeps in-frame sequences only and misses some clones. Where compared with another copy, unresolved V genes explain less than half of these, and the others have no known cause. The V and J calls and clone size come from that table; D and trimming were worked out from the DNA. In this sample the table shows roughly 2.4 million clones, 90% to 97% of which occur a single time. 0.13% of the sample goes to the ten largest clones.

The chain joins TRBV7-7 to TRBJ2-3; TRBD2 aligns with 8 central bases. Material for sequencing was naive CD4+ T cells sorted from blood. The intended sense of this specimen's cell subset or site label: CD45RA+ positively selected. The TCR comes from a man aged 18 to 35 in good health. The base sequence is TGTGCTAGCAGCCAGGGACTAGGGACAGATACGCAGTATTTT. Translated, this is CASSQGLGTDTQYF.